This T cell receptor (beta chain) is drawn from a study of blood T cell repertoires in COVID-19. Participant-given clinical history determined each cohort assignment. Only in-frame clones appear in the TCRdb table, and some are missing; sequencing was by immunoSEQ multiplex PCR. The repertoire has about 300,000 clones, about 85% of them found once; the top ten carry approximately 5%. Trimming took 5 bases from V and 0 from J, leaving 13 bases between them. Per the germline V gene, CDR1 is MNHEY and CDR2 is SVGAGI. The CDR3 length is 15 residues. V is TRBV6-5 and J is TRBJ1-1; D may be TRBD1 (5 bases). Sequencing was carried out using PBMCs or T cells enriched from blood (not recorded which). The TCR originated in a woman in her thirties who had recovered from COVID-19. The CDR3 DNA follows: TGTGCCAGCAGTCCCACAGGAATAATGAACACTGAAGCTTTCTTT. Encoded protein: CASSPTGIMNTEAFF.